The subject of this entry is one T cell receptor beta chain. The sample belongs to a study of blood T cell repertoires in COVID-19. TCRdb's copy holds only in-frame clones and misses some; the assay was immunoSEQ multiplex PCR. Of 90,000 to 95,000 clones in the sample, just over 85% are singletons; the top ten hold roughly 8.1%. Germline V gene sequence: CDR1 SGHNT, CDR2 YYREEE (reference sequence). Unmatched junction bases numbered 5, after V lost 4 bases and J lost 0 bases. This CDR3 comprises 16 residues. The sample comprised peripheral blood. V gene TRBV5-4 combines with J gene TRBJ2-3; 10 bases are a match to TRBD1. The TCR sequence derives from a woman between 65 and 79 years old with acute or convalescent COVID-19. The CDR3 coding sequence is TGTGCCAGCAGCACCGACAGGGGGCCCAGCACAGATACGCAGTATTTT. Its translation is CASSTDRGPSTDTQYF.